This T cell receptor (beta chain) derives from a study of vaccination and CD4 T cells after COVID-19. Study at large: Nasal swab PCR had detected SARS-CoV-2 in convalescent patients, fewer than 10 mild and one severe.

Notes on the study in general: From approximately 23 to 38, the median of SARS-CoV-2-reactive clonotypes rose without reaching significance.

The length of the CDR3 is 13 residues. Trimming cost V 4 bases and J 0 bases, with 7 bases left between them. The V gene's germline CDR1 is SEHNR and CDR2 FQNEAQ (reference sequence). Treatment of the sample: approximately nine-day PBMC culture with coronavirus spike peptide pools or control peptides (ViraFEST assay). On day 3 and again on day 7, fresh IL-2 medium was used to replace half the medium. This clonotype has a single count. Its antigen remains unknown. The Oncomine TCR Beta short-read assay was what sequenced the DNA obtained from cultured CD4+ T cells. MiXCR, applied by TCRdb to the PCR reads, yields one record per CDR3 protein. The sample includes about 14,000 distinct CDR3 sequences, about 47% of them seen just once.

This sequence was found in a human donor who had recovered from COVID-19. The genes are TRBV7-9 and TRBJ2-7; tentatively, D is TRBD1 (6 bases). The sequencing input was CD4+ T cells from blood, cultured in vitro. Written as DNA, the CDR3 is TGTGCCAGCAGCTGGACAGTCTCCTACGAGCAGTACTTC. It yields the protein CASSWTVSYEQYF.